This T cell receptor beta chain was sequenced during a study of shared clonotypes between healthy human individuals. Overall study findings and caveats: Naive subsets generally exceeded memory subsets in estimated richness.

The DNA input per sorted-subset replicate PCR was approximately 210 ng, corresponding to tens of thousands of T cell genomes. Some clones are missing from TCRdb's copy, which holds only in-frame ones; the method was immunoSEQ multiplex PCR. The sample lists about 700,000 clones, under 95% occurring once. As to this clone: Its antigen is still unknown.

Germline values: CDR1 SGHAT, CDR2 FQNNGV. The CDR3 length is 13 residues. Trimming cost V 3 bases and J 7 bases; bases outside gene matches: 4. CD45RO-negative, CCR7-selected cells formed the naive CD8 fraction, which excluded terminally differentiated effector memory CD45RA+ cells. The chain recombines TRBV11-2 with TRBJ2-7; 9 nucleotides line up with TRBD1. The sample taken for sequencing was naive CD8+ T cells sorted from blood. This TCR was recovered from a man aged 25-40 years in good health. This CDR3 reads CASSFTGGGEQYF. In DNA, the CDR3 is TGTGCCAGCAGCTTCACAGGGGGCGGAGAGCAGTACTTC.